This TCR beta chain was captured by sequencing in a study of blood T cells in healthy people across ages. Points from the study as a whole: Diversity estimates from one million T cells were considered underestimates.

A second PCR, run for about 6 to 12 cycles, used a sample-barcoded 5' primer plus a J-beta primer mix. Via MiXCR, TCRdb re-called the 5' RACE reads, giving one row per CDR3 protein. The table has 1.2 million to 1.5 million distinct CDR3 sequences, 55% to 75% seen once. On this clonotype: Antigen: not known.

Sequenced input: blood. The TCR originated in a man aged 18 to 29 in good health.

The CDR3 is CASTATGGYGYTF. The CDR3 DNA sequence: TGTGCCAGCACCGCGACAGGGGGATATGGCTACACCTTC. This chain links TRBV7-2 with TRBJ1-2, with 9 bases aligning to TRBD1. Losses at the gene ends were 7 bases for V and 5 bases for J; bases not matched to a gene: 5. Per the germline V gene, CDR1 is SGHTA and CDR2 is FQGNSA. The CDR3 is 13 amino acids.